The 6 T cell receptor beta chains below were found in one sample sequenced in a study of vaccination effects on CD4 cells after COVID-19. Sequencing was performed with immunoSEQ multiplex PCR; in TCRdb, only in-frame clones are kept and a portion is missing. The sample lists approximately 31,000 clones, roughly two thirds seen once, with about 12% in the top ten. No cognate antigen is known for these TCRs. Sequencing was preceded by expansion of antigen-specific CD4+ T cells with viral peptide pools in the ViraFEST assay. Subsequent to a culture period of about nine days, CD4+ T cells were isolated. Participants received two doses of either the BNT162b2 or mRNA-1273 vaccine. The sample in question was CD4+ T cells from PBMCs cultured with HCoV-229E spike peptides, obtained after COVID-19 vaccination. These receptor sequences come from a human donor who received a COVID-19 vaccine.

The chain links TRBV18 to TRBJ1-2; no reliable D call. V was pared by 3 bases and J by 12 bases, with 17 bases between. Germline V lookup: CDR1 KGHSH, CDR2 LQKENI. The CDR3 runs to 13 residues. The CDR3 bases are TGTGCCAGCTCACCTTCGGAGGAGGCCGTGGACACCTTC. Protein sequence: CASSPSEEAVDTF.

This clone was seen once. The rearrangement joins TRBV6-5 to TRBJ1-4; the D gene is possibly TRBD1 (6 bases). V was clipped by 9 bases and J by 7 bases, with 15 bases between them. Germline CDR1 is MNHEY and CDR2 is SVGAGI. The CDR3 runs to 13 residues. CDR3 sequence reads: CASRGGLSEKLFF. Written as DNA, the CDR3 is TGTGCCAGTCGCGGGGGGCTCTCTGAAAAACTGTTTTTT.

The chain is built from TRBV21-1 and TRBJ2-6; the table's D call TRBD1 went unverified against the DNA. TRBV21-1 corresponds to a pseudogene. The CDR3 runs 17 residues. The CDR3 sequence is CASSKEERGTGANVLTF. The CDR3 DNA reads TGTGCCAGCAGCAAAGAGGAAAGGGGCACTGGGGCCAACGTCCTGACTTTC.

The chain recombines TRBV6-1 with TRBJ1-1; D not resolved. Trimming stripped 3 bases from V and 1 base from J, with 6 bases between. The CDR3 totals 13 residues. Germline-derived CDR1 and CDR2 are MNHNS and SASEGT. In DNA, the CDR3 is TGTGCCAGCAGTGACACCAGGAACACTGAAGCTTTCTTT. Amino acids: CASSDTRNTEAFF.

The chain joins TRBV5-1 to TRBJ2-7; 10 positions match TRBD2. With 4 bases clipped from V and 1 base from J, the junction kept 5 bases outside the gene matches. This CDR3 has 15 amino acids. Germline V gene sequence: CDR1 SGHRS, CDR2 YFSETQ. The CDR3 nucleotides are TGCGCCAGCAGCCTTGAAGCGGGGGGGTCCTACGAGCAGTACTTC. Translated, it gives CASSLEAGGSYEQYF.

The CDR3 sequence is CASRLMREGLGNEQFF. The CDR3 nucleotides are TGTGCCAGCAGGCTAATGCGGGAGGGCCTAGGAAATGAGCAGTTCTTC. The genes are TRBV11-2 and TRBJ2-1, with 9 bases that match TRBD2. Germline-derived CDR1 and CDR2 are SGHAT and FQNNGV. The CDR3 totals 16 residues. V shed 6 bases and J 7 bases; nucleotides not matched to a gene: 13.